The rows below give T cell receptor beta chains drawn from one sample of a study of blood T cell repertoires in COVID-19. The data were produced by immunoSEQ multiplex PCR, yet TCRdb's version contains in-frame clones alone and is incomplete. The data show over 250,000 clones, over 75% seen once. The sequenced material came from peripheral blood. These receptor sequences come from a woman in her 70s with acute or convalescent COVID-19. CDR3s include the opening cysteine and the closing phenylalanine or tryptophan. The D gene is left open where the match is weak. For some rows the clone size is stated as once, few or many, or as a class when expanded; others skip it.

D: .
J: TRBJ1-2
V: TRBV9
size: .
DNA: TGTGCCAGCAGCGTGAATGAGATTGGGGCTCGTCTCTATGGCTACACCTTC
CDR3: CASSVNEIGARLYGYTF

D: .
J: TRBJ2-5
V: TRBV7-7
size: .
DNA: TGTGCTAGCAGCCCCCAACTAGGAGGAGGAGAGACCCAGTACTTC
CDR3: CASSPQLGGGETQYF

D: TRBD1
J: TRBJ2-7
V: TRBV19
size: .
DNA: TGTGCCAGTAGTATAGGAGGACAGGGGAGCGAGCAGTACTTC
CDR3: CASSIGGQGSEQYF

D: .
J: TRBJ2-7
V: TRBV29-1
size: .
DNA: TGCAGCGCTTCCGCAGGGGCGGGCGAGCAGTACTTC
CDR3: CSASAGAGEQYF

D: .
J: TRBJ2-1
V: TRBV4-2
size: .
DNA: TGTGCCAGCAGCCAAGCCAAAGGGGCGTCTCAGGATGAGCAGTTCTTC
CDR3: CASSQAKGASQDEQFF

D: TRBD2
J: TRBJ2-1
V: TRBV3-1/TRBV3-2
size: .
DNA: TGTGCCAGCAGCCAAGTTCGGACTAGCGGGGTGGTCTCCAATGAGCAGTTCTTC
CDR3: CASSQVRTSGVVSNEQFF

D: .
J: TRBJ1-2
V: TRBV24-1
size: .
DNA: TGTGCCACCCAGGACAGCTCTAACTATGGCTACACCTTC
CDR3: CATQDSSNYGYTF

D: TRBD1
J: TRBJ1-4
V: TRBV24-1
size: .
DNA: TGTGCCAGATTGAACGACAGGGTCTGCGAAAAACTGTTTTTT
CDR3: CARLNDRVCEKLFF

D: .
J: TRBJ1-4
V: TRBV18
size: .
DNA: TGTGCCAGCTTCCGGTCCCGTAATGAAAAACTGTTTTTT
CDR3: CASFRSRNEKLFF

D: TRBD1
J: TRBJ1-5
V: TRBV6-5
size: .
DNA: TGTGCCAGCGGACAGGACGGTCAGCCCCAGCATTTT
CDR3: CASGQDGQPQHF

D: TRBD2
J: TRBJ2-2
V: TRBV9
size: few
DNA: TGTGCCAGCAGCGTAGGCCAAGGACTAGCGGGGATCACCGGGGAGCTGTTTTTT
CDR3: CASSVGQGLAGITGELFF

D: TRBD1
J: TRBJ2-7
V: TRBV3-1/TRBV3-2
size: once
DNA: TGTGCCAGCAGCACCCGACAGGGTCGGGACGAGCAGTACTTC
CDR3: CASSTRQGRDEQYF

D: .
J: TRBJ2-1
V: TRBV12-3/TRBV12-4
size: once
DNA: TGTGCCAGCAGGGGCCAGTACAATGAGCAGTTCTTC
CDR3: CASRGQYNEQFF

D: .
J: TRBJ1-2
V: TRBV10-3
size: .
DNA: TGTGCCATCAGTGAGTCAGGGCGGGATGGCTACACCTTC
CDR3: CAISESGRDGYTF

D: .
J: TRBJ2-1
V: TRBV3-1/TRBV3-2
size: once
DNA: TGTGCCAGCAGCTACCGGGGCGGGGGCAACAATGAGCAGTTCTTC
CDR3: CASSYRGGGNNEQFF

D: TRBD2
J: TRBJ2-1
V: TRBV5-1
size: .
DNA: TGCGCCAGCAACCCGGCAGCGGGGTCCAATGAGCAGTTCTTC
CDR3: CASNPAAGSNEQFF

D: .
J: TRBJ1-1
V: TRBV6-1
size: few
DNA: TGTGCCAGCAGTCGCCGGGACACTGAAGCTTTCTTT
CDR3: CASSRRDTEAFF

D: TRBD1
J: TRBJ1-2
V: TRBV5-1
size: .
DNA: TGCGCCAGCAGCCTGTTCACCTCCCAGACAGGGGCCGGGAATGGCTACACCTTC
CDR3: CASSLFTSQTGAGNGYTF

D: .
J: TRBJ1-2
V: TRBV6-6
size: .
DNA: TGTGCCAGCAGTCCAGGATATGGCTACACCTTC
CDR3: CASSPGYGYTF

D: TRBD1
J: TRBJ2-3
V: TRBV4-1
size: once
DNA: TGCGCCAGCAGCCAACGACAGGGAGTGAGAGATACGCAGTATTTT
CDR3: CASSQRQGVRDTQYF

D: TRBD1
J: TRBJ2-1
V: TRBV4-2
size: .
DNA: TGTGCCAGCAGCCAAGTCTCAGACAGGGGGCGCAGGGATGAGCAGTTCTTC
CDR3: CASSQVSDRGRRDEQFF

D: TRBD1
J: TRBJ1-6
V: TRBV19
size: .
DNA: TGTGCCAGCAAGACTACCGACAGGGCTTATTCACCCCTCCACTTT
CDR3: CASKTTDRAYSPLHF